This T cell receptor beta chain came from a study of cytomegalovirus exposure and HLA in healthy donors. Study-wide context: When 350 to 500 donors were genotyped, just over 80% of them were found to fall in the Caucasian-associated ancestry cluster.

Trimming left V 4 bases short and J 4 bases short, with 14 bases between. This CDR3 is built from 15 residues. Germline V lookup: CDR1 SNHLY, CDR2 FYNNEI. A multiplex PCR was run with 60 Vbeta primers and 13 Jbeta primers. Original processing methods: In a later analysis, the count reached about 75 million unique TCR beta chains, with about 10 million shared. Repertoires were generated with immunoSEQ multiplex PCR, while TCRdb's copy carries only in-frame clones and drops some. That table gives V, J and clone size, and the DNA gave D and trimming. The data contain roughly 150,000 clones, 80% to 85% of them singletons. This clone appeared a single time. Its specificity is not known. Whole-study results and caveats: In vitro experiments confirmed that three CMV-associated chains were specific for CMV antigens. Reported findings show TCR beta sequences accurately forecast HLA-A and HLA-B alleles in most subjects.

The sequence came from a young woman in good health and CMV-seronegative. The specimen was PBMCs. This chain uses TRBV2 with TRBJ2-1, with D perhaps TRBD2 (6 bases). This CDR3 reads CASSVGDWTYNEQFF. CDR3 DNA: TGTGCCAGCAGTGTAGGGGACTGGACGTACAATGAGCAGTTCTTC.